These 6 T cell receptor beta chains came from one sample sequenced in a study of identical twins. TCRdb re-called the 5' RACE reads through MiXCR, storing one row per CDR3 protein. The repertoire holds 250,000 or so distinct CDR3 sequences, with about 8.5% as singletons. This same sample was also part of a study on yellow fever vaccine responses in identical twins.

Material: CD8+ T cells sorted from blood. Receptors originate from a young woman in good health.

Points on this clonotype: Sequence at one end of the junction differs from germline and may be a read error. The chain couples TRBV30 to TRBJ2-7, with TRBD1 matching 8 bases. This CDR3 region has 11 residues. Germline values: CDR1 GTSNPN, CDR2 SVGIG (reference sequence). This CDR3 reads CAAILTGEISF. For the CDR3, the DNA is TGTGCCGCAATCCTGACAGGGGAGATCAGCTTC.

This clonotype was picked up many times. The CDR3 spells CASSQNRPYGYTF. DNA for the CDR3: TGCGCCAGCAGCCAAAACAGACCCTATGGCTACACCTTC. The chain couples TRBV4-3 to TRBJ1-2, with D unresolved. The CDR3 covers 13 residues. Trimming shortened V by 2 bases and J by 4 bases, and 8 bases separated the two germline ends. Germline-derived CDR1 and CDR2 are LGHNA and YSLEER.

This clonotype was recorded a few times. The rearrangement joins TRBV27 to TRBJ2-7; D is unresolved. The CDR3 consists of 13 residues. Germline V CDR1 and CDR2: MNHEY, SMNVEV (reference sequence). V was shortened by 5 bases and J by 6 bases, with 14 bases between the two germline ends. Written as DNA, the CDR3 is TGTGCCAGCAGTCCGATCCGGACGGGCGAGCAGTACTTC. Its protein is CASSPIRTGEQYF.

The J gene is TRBJ2-2, the V gene TRBV30; D is unresolved. Per the germline V gene, CDR1 is GTSNPN and CDR2 is SVGIG (reference sequence). V lost 4 bases to trimming and J lost 1 base, with 13 bases between them. There are 15 residues in the CDR3. The DNA for the CDR3 is TGTGCCTGGATCCCCGTAGGGTGGAACACCGGGGAGCTGTTTTTT. It codes for CAWIPVGWNTGELFF.

This clonotype has only a few counts. The chain carries TRBV12-3 or TRBV12-4 and TRBJ2-7; D is unclear. The length of the CDR3 is 12 residues. V shed 4 bases and J shed 4 bases, with 8 bases lying between them. For the CDR3, the DNA is TGTGCCAGCAGTTCCCTCAGGTACGAGCAGTACTTC. It translates to CASSSLRYEQYF.

The sample holds many counts of this clonotype. The rearrangement links TRBV7-9 to TRBJ2-3, with D maybe TRBD2 (6 bases). From germline, CDR1 is SEHNR and CDR2 FQNEAQ (reference sequence). V lost 0 bases to trimming and J lost 7 bases, with 14 bases between them. This CDR3 is built from 15 residues. CDR3 coding DNA: TGTGCCAGCAGCTTAGCCCGACTAGGGTTGAATACGCAGTATTTT. This translates into CASSLARLGLNTQYF.